This is a list of T cell receptor beta chains from one sample in a study of radiation and T cells in renal cell carcinoma. TCRdb keeps only in-frame clones here, not all; method: immunoSEQ multiplex PCR. The sample includes roughly 120,000 clones, approximately 78% seen only once; the top ten take 3%. The input for sequencing was blood, taken from a patient whose treatment included radiotherapy and nephrectomy. The receptor source for this set is a woman aged 60-75 years with renal cell carcinoma. Each CDR3 is given with its conserved first and last residue. Each record gives: J gene, D gene, V gene, clone size, CDR3 DNA, CDR3 protein. The D gene is left open where the match is weak. Part of the rows lack a size; the others show once, few, many or a class for expanded clones.

J gene: TRBJ2-7
D gene: -
V gene: TRBV4-3
clone size: -
CDR3 DNA: TGCGCCAGCAGCCAAGAAACTGGAGTATCCTACGAGCAGTACTTC
CDR3 protein: CASSQETGVSYEQYF

J gene: TRBJ1-1
D gene: -
V gene: TRBV7-3
clone size: few
CDR3 DNA: TGTGCCAGCAGCTTAGGTGCGGAGAACACTGAAGCTTTCTTT
CDR3 protein: CASSLGAENTEAFF

J gene: TRBJ2-2
D gene: -
V gene: TRBV10-3
clone size: -
CDR3 DNA: TGTGCCATCAGTGCCGACAGCCATGGCACCGGGGAGCTGTTTTTT
CDR3 protein: CAISADSHGTGELFF

J gene: TRBJ1-1
D gene: -
V gene: TRBV5-1
clone size: -
CDR3 DNA: TGCGCCAGCAGCTTGGATCCGGGGGGCCCTGAAGCTTTCTTT
CDR3 protein: CASSLDPGGPEAFF

J gene: TRBJ1-4
D gene: -
V gene: TRBV6-1
clone size: -
CDR3 DNA: TGTGCCACCGGACGGACTAATGAAAAACTGTTTTTT
CDR3 protein: CATGRTNEKLFF

J gene: TRBJ2-2
D gene: -
V gene: TRBV28
clone size: -
CDR3 DNA: TGTGCCAGCAGTCCGGACACGAACACCGGGGAGCTGTTTTTT
CDR3 protein: CASSPDTNTGELFF

J gene: TRBJ2-3
D gene: TRBD1
V gene: TRBV5-1
clone size: -
CDR3 DNA: TGCGCCAGCAGCACGGGACAGGGCAGCACAGATACGCAGTATTTT
CDR3 protein: CASSTGQGSTDTQYF

J gene: TRBJ1-5
D gene: -
V gene: TRBV6-5
clone size: -
CDR3 DNA: TGTGCCAGCAGTGAAGGTGGGGGAGGGCAGCCCCAGCATTTT
CDR3 protein: CASSEGGGGQPQHF

J gene: TRBJ1-5
D gene: -
V gene: TRBV6-5
clone size: -
CDR3 DNA: TGTGCCAGCAGTTGGAGGGGGGTTAGCAATCAGCCCCAGCATTTT
CDR3 protein: CASSWRGVSNQPQHF

J gene: TRBJ1-6
D gene: -
V gene: TRBV4-1
clone size: -
CDR3 DNA: TGCGCCAGCAGCCAAGGGGAAGCCAGTCGGCAATTAGGTTCACCCCTCCACTTT
CDR3 protein: CASSQGEASRQLGSPLHF

J gene: TRBJ2-7
D gene: -
V gene: TRBV2
clone size: -
CDR3 DNA: TGTGCCAGCAGTTGGACGGAGAGCTCCTACGAGCAGTACTTC
CDR3 protein: CASSWTESSYEQYF

J gene: TRBJ2-7
D gene: -
V gene: TRBV27
clone size: -
CDR3 DNA: TGTGCCAGCAGTTTAATTGACTCCTACGAGCAGTACTTC
CDR3 protein: CASSLIDSYEQYF

J gene: TRBJ2-1
D gene: -
V gene: TRBV7-9
clone size: -
CDR3 DNA: TGTGCCAGCAGCTCTACCGGGACTCTCGAGCAGTTCTTC
CDR3 protein: CASSSTGTLEQFF

J gene: TRBJ1-4
D gene: -
V gene: TRBV19
clone size: -
CDR3 DNA: TGTGCCAGTAGTATAGAGACAGCCGGCCGGGAAAAACTGTTTTTT
CDR3 protein: CASSIETAGREKLFF

J gene: TRBJ2-5
D gene: -
V gene: TRBV28
clone size: -
CDR3 DNA: TGTGCCAGCAGTTTGATTGTCACAGCGACCCAGTACTTC
CDR3 protein: CASSLIVTATQYF

J gene: TRBJ1-1
D gene: -
V gene: TRBV7-6
clone size: -
CDR3 DNA: TGTGCCAGCAGCTTTTCGGCCCAGAAGGGTAGTACTGAAGCTTTCTTT
CDR3 protein: CASSFSAQKGSTEAFF

J gene: TRBJ2-3
D gene: -
V gene: TRBV7-2
clone size: -
CDR3 DNA: TGTGCCAGCAGCTTAATCCCCACAGATACGCAGTATTTT
CDR3 protein: CASSLIPTDTQYF

J gene: TRBJ2-1
D gene: -
V gene: TRBV7-9
clone size: -
CDR3 DNA: TGTGCCAGCAGCTTAGTTGTTAGCGTCAATGAGCAGTTCTTC
CDR3 protein: CASSLVVSVNEQFF

J gene: TRBJ2-1
D gene: TRBD2
V gene: TRBV7-2
clone size: -
CDR3 DNA: TGTGCCAGCAGCTTAGCACTAGCGGCAGCCTACAATGAGCAGTTCTTC
CDR3 protein: CASSLALAAAYNEQFF

J gene: TRBJ2-2
D gene: -
V gene: TRBV7-2
clone size: -
CDR3 DNA: TGTGCCAGCAGCGCAGGTGGGGTCTACACCGGGGAGCTGTTTTTT
CDR3 protein: CASSAGGVYTGELFF

J gene: TRBJ1-4
D gene: TRBD1
V gene: TRBV7-9
clone size: many
CDR3 DNA: TGTGCCAGCAGCTCCACGACAGGGGTTAATGAAAAACTGTTTTTT
CDR3 protein: CASSSTTGVNEKLFF

J gene: TRBJ2-7
D gene: -
V gene: TRBV6-5
clone size: -
CDR3 DNA: TGTGCCAGCAGCCGAGCCGGGTTAGCCTACGAGCAGTACTTC
CDR3 protein: CASSRAGLAYEQYF

J gene: TRBJ2-7
D gene: -
V gene: TRBV21-1
clone size: -
CDR3 DNA: TGTGCCAGCAGCAAAGAAGTAGGGACAGGGGGCTACGAGCAGTACTTC
CDR3 protein: CASSKEVGTGGYEQYF

J gene: TRBJ1-2
D gene: TRBD1
V gene: TRBV6-6
clone size: once
CDR3 DNA: TGTGCCAGCAGTAACCGAGGACAGGGGGAATCTGGCTACACCTTC
CDR3 protein: CASSNRGQGESGYTF

J gene: TRBJ1-4
D gene: TRBD1
V gene: TRBV7-9
clone size: -
CDR3 DNA: TGTGCCAGCAGCCCCGGGACAGGGGGTTGGGGTAATGAAAAACTGTTTTTT
CDR3 protein: CASSPGTGGWGNEKLFF

J gene: TRBJ1-3
D gene: -
V gene: TRBV6-5
clone size: -
CDR3 DNA: TGTGCCAGCAGTCCCGGGGTCGGAAACACCATATATTTT
CDR3 protein: CASSPGVGNTIYF

J gene: TRBJ2-7
D gene: TRBD1
V gene: TRBV6-6
clone size: -
CDR3 DNA: TGTGCCAGCACCGCCACAGGGGGCGGAATCTACGAGCAGTACTTC
CDR3 protein: CASTATGGGIYEQYF

J gene: TRBJ2-5
D gene: -
V gene: TRBV5-1
clone size: -
CDR3 DNA: TGCGCCAGCAGCCCCCGGACGGGTTCGGAGACCCAGTACTTC
CDR3 protein: CASSPRTGSETQYF

J gene: TRBJ1-1
D gene: -
V gene: TRBV7-3
clone size: once
CDR3 DNA: TGTGCCAGCAGCTTAATCCTGACAGCCGAAATGAACACTGAAGCTTTCTTT
CDR3 protein: CASSLILTAEMNTEAFF